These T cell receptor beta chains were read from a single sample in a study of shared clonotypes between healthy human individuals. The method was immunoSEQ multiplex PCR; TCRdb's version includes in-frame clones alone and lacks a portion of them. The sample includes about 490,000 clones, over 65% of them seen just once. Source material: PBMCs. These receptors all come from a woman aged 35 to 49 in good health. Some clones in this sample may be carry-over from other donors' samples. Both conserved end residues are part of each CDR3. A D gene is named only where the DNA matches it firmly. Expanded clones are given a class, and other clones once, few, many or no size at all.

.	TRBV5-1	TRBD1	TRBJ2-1	TGCGCCAGCAGCTTGACAGGGGTGGGCTACAATGAGCAGTTCTTC	CASSLTGVGYNEQFF
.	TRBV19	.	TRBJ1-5	TGTGCCAGTAGTATAGTGTTCCAGCCCCAGCATTTT	CASSIVFQPQHF
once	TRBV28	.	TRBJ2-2	TGTGCCAGCAACTTGATCTACACCGGGGAGCTGTTTTTT	CASNLIYTGELFF
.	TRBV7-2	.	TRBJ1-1	TGTGCCAGCAGCCCCCAGCAGAACACTGAAGCTTTCTTT	CASSPQQNTEAFF
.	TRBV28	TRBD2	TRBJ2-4	TGTGCCACCCGATGGGCGGGGGACTTAGCCAAAAACATTCAGTACTTC	CATRWAGDLAKNIQYF
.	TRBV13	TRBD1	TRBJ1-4	TGTGCCAGCAGCAACAGGGGGCGCCTCTCCCTTCGAGAAAAACTGTTTTTT	CASSNRGRLSLREKLFF
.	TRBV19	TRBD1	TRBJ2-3	TGTGCCAGTAGTACCCGACAGGGGCGCACAGATACGCAGTATTTT	CASSTRQGRTDTQYF
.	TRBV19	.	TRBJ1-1	TGTGCCAGTACCCTAAGAAGGAACACTGAAGCTTTCTTT	CASTLRRNTEAFF
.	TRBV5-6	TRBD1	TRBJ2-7	TGTGCCAGCAGCCCGCTGGGACAGGCAAACTACGAGCAGTACTTC	CASSPLGQANYEQYF
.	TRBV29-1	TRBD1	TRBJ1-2	TGCAGCGTACACACAGGGGGCTATGGCTACACCTTC	CSVHTGGYGYTF
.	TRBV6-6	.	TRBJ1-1	TGTGCCAGCAGTTACCCAGCAGTCACTCAAGCTTTCTTT	CASSYPAVTQAFF
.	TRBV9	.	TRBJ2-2	TGTGCCAGCAGCTACCGACCCGGGGAGCTGTTTTTT	CASSYRPGELFF
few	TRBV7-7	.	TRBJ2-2	TGTGCTAGCAGCTTGGTGAAGCTATCGAACACCGGGGAGCTGTTTTTT	CASSLVKLSNTGELFF
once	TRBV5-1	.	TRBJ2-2	TGCGCCAGCAGCTCCCACACTATTAACACCGGGGAGCTGTTTTTT	CASSSHTINTGELFF
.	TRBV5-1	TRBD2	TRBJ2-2	TGCGCCAGCAGCACGGGACTAGCGAACACCGGGGAGCTGTTTTTT	CASSTGLANTGELFF
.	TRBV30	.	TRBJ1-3	TGTGCCTGGGGAAACAGGGACTTGACTGGAAACACCATATATTTT	CAWGNRDLTGNTIYF
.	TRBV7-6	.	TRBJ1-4	TGTGCCAGCAGCTTATATCCCTCAACTAATGAAAAACTGTTTTTT	CASSLYPSTNEKLFF
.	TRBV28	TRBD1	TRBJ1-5	TGTGCCAGCTCGACAGGGAAGAGCAGTCAGCCCCAGCATTTT	CASSTGKSSQPQHF
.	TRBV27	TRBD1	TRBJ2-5	TGTGCCAGCAGTTTATGGGGACAGTCCCAAGAGACCCAGTACTTC	CASSLWGQSQETQYF
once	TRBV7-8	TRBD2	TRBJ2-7	TGTGCCAGCAGCGGTCTAGCGGGAGTCGAGCAGTACTTC	CASSGLAGVEQYF
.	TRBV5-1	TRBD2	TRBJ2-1	TGCGCCAGCAGCACAGGACTAGCTAATGAGCAGTTCTTC	CASSTGLANEQFF
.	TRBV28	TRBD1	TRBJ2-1	TGTGCCAGCAGTCCGCAAGATGGACAGGGGCACAATGAGCAGTTCTTC	CASSPQDGQGHNEQFF
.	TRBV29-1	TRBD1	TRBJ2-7	TGCAGCGTGACGGGACAGGGAGCCGAGCAGTACTTC	CSVTGQGAEQYF
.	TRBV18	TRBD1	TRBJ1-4	TGTGCCAGCTCACCAAGGCGAAGGACAGGGTGGGAAACTAATGAAAAACTGTTTTTT	CASSPRRRTGWETNEKLFF
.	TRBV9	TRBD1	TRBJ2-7	TGTGCCAGCAGCGCCAGGGGGCCCAACGAGCAGTACTTC	CASSARGPNEQYF
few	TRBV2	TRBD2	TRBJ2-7	TGTGCCAGCAGTCAACCGGGACTAGCGATCTACGAGCAGTACTTC	CASSQPGLAIYEQYF
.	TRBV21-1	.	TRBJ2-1	TGTGCCAGCAGCAAAGGTGCTGCGGGAGGGCCAAGAGAGCAGTTCTTC	CASSKGAAGGPREQFF
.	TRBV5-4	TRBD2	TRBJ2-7	TGTGCCAGGAAACTACAGGGACTAGCAATTTCGTTTGAGCAGTACTTC	CARKLQGLAISFEQYF
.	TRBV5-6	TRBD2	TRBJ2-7	TGTGCCAGCAGCTTGGTGTGGGGGGGCGAGCAGTACTTC	CASSLVWGGEQYF
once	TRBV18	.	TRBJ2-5	TGTGCCAGCTCACCACGGGCCAGGGTGGGTGTGGCCAACGGAGAGACCCAGTACTTC	CASSPRARVGVANGETQYF
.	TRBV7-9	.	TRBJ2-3	TGTGCCAGCAGCTTAAAAGTCCGGGCTAGCGGAAAGGGGGCAGATACGCAGTATTTT	CASSLKVRASGKGADTQYF
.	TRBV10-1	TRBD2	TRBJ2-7	TGCGCCAGCAGTGAGTCCGGGCGGGAGGGCAGTGAGCAGTACTTC	CASSESGREGSEQYF
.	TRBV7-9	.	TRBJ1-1	TGTGCCAGCAGCTTTGGGGGGCCGGTCACTGAAGCTTTCTTT	CASSFGGPVTEAFF
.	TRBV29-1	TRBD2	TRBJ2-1	TGCAGCGTTGAACGAGATAGCGGGGGGGAGCAGTTCTTC	CSVERDSGGEQFF
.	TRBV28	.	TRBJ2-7	TGTGCCAGCAGCCACGGACCCGTCCGAGGGTGGGAGTACTTC	CASSHGPVRGWEYF
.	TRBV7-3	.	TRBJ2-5	TGTGCCAGCAGCTTAATTGGTTGGTGCCAAGAGACCCAGTACTTC	CASSLIGWCQETQYF
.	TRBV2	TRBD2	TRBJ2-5	TGTGCCAGCAGTTTTGTAGCGGGAGCCTCTGGGGAGACCCAGTACTTC	CASSFVAGASGETQYF
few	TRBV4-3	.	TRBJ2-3	TGCGCCAGCAGCCAAGAAAGGACAGACACAGATACGCAGTATTTT	CASSQERTDTDTQYF
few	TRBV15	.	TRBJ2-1	TGTGCCACCAGCAGAGAGGGGGTTCGGAATGAGCAGTTCTTC	CATSREGVRNEQFF
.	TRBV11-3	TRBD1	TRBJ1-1	TGTGCCAGCAGTCAGGGGGGTCGGGGCCACACCATGAACACTGAAGCTTTCTTT	CASSQGGRGHTMNTEAFF
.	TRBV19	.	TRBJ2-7	TGTGCCAGTAGTATGACGGGGCGCGAGCAGTACTTC	CASSMTGREQYF
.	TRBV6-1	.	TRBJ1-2	TGTGCCAGCAGTGAAGCGCCCGGAACCAACTATGGCTACACCTTC	CASSEAPGTNYGYTF
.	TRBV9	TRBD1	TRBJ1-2	TGTGCCAGCAGCTCAGGCAAGGGCGGGACAGGAGGTTATGGCTACACCTTC	CASSSGKGGTGGYGYTF
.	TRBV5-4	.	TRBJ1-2	TGTGCCAGCAGCTCGGGACTGAACTATGGCTACACCTTC	CASSSGLNYGYTF
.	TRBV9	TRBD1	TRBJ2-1	TGTGCCAGCAGCGTTCGGGACAGGGGGTACGAGCAGTTCTTC	CASSVRDRGYEQFF
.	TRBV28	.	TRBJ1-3	TGTGCCAGCAGTCCTCCTTGGCTCGGAGGAAACACCATATATTTT	CASSPPWLGGNTIYF
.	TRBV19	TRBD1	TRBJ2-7	TGTGCCAGTACGGCGGGACAGGCAACCTACGAGCAGTACTTC	CASTAGQATYEQYF
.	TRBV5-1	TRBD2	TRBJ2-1	TGCGCCAGCAGTGAGCTAGCGGGATTGTCCTACAATGAGCAGTTCTTC	CASSELAGLSYNEQFF
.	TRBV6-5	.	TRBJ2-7	TGTGCCAGCAGTAGGGAGCAGCTTGGCGAGCAGTACTTC	CASSREQLGEQYF
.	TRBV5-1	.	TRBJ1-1	TGCGCCAGCAGCCTAAGGACTGGAGAAAACACTGAAGCTTTCTTT	CASSLRTGENTEAFF
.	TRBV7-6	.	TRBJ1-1	TGTGCCAGCAGCTTAGTAGGAGCTGAAGCTTTCTTT	CASSLVGAEAFF
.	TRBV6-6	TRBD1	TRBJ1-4	TGTGCCAGCAGTTACGAGGGGGCTCGTGAAAAACTGTTTTTT	CASSYEGAREKLFF
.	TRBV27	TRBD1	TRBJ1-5	TGTGCCAGCAGTTTATTTTTTGGGCAGGGGGTTGGTCAGCCCCAGCATTTT	CASSLFFGQGVGQPQHF